The rows below give T cell receptor beta chains drawn from one sample of a study of blood T cell repertoires in COVID-19. The repertoire was sequenced with immunoSEQ multiplex PCR; TCRdb's copy has only in-frame clones and lacks some. In the table there are around 340,000 clones, 80% to 90% of which are singletons. Specimen: PBMCs or T cells enriched from blood (not recorded which). The receptors derive from a woman between 40 and 55 years old with acute COVID-19. CDR3s include the opening cysteine and the closing phenylalanine or tryptophan. D genes are given only for firm matches. Not all rows give a size; the values are once, few, many and, for expanded clones, a class.

TRBD1,few,TRBJ1-2,TRBV19,TGTGCCAGTAGTCGGGACAGGAACTATGGCTACACCTTC,CASSRDRNYGYTF
.,.,TRBJ1-5,TRBV2,TGTGCCAGCAGTGGTAACACAATTAGCAATCAGCCCCAGCATTTT,CASSGNTISNQPQHF
TRBD1,few,TRBJ1-4,TRBV15,TGTGCCACCAGCAGGGACAGGTCTTGGGAAAAACTGTTTTTT,CATSRDRSWEKLFF
.,.,TRBJ2-7,TRBV10-3,TGTGCCATCGGGGACACCCAGGGGGGCGAGCAGTACTTC,CAIGDTQGGEQYF
.,.,TRBJ1-6,TRBV27,TGTGCCAGCAGTTCCCCATACTCCAATTCACCCCTCCACTTT,CASSSPYSNSPLHF
.,.,TRBJ1-6,TRBV21-1,TGTGCCAGCACTCTATGGGTGCGGACACCCCTCCACTTT,CASTLWVRTPLHF
TRBD2,.,TRBJ2-1,TRBV29-1,TGCAGCGGACGGCTAGCGGGAGTCCCACACAATGAGCAGTTCTTC,CSGRLAGVPHNEQFF
.,.,TRBJ2-5,TRBV5-4,TGTGCCAGCAGCTTGGCGCCCTCCAGGGAGACCCAGTACTTC,CASSLAPSRETQYF
.,once,TRBJ1-1,TRBV11-2,TGTGCCAGCAGCCTGCTTGGGCTACCACCCGCTTTT,CASSLLGLPPAF
.,.,TRBJ1-1,TRBV5-6,TGTGCCAGCAGCTTAGAAGGGGGCACTGAAGCTTTCTTT,CASSLEGGTEAFF
.,.,TRBJ2-3,TRBV5-1,TGCGCCAGCAGCCCTGGGAGACCGGATTACGGAGATACGCAGTATTTT,CASSPGRPDYGDTQYF
TRBD1,.,TRBJ1-1,TRBV18,TGTGCCAGCTCACTCGGGACAGGGGGCCTTACCTACACTGAAGCTTTCTTT,CASSLGTGGLTYTEAFF
.,.,TRBJ1-1,TRBV28,TGTGCCAGCCGGGGCACTGAAGCTTTCTTT,CASRGTEAFF
TRBD1,.,TRBJ2-2,TRBV7-2,TGTGCCAGCAGCCAAGGACAGGCCGGGGAGCTGTTTTTT,CASSQGQAGELFF
.,once,TRBJ1-1,TRBV19,TGTGCCAGTAGTACTTACGGGGGGAACACTGAAGCTTTCTTT,CASSTYGGNTEAFF
.,once,TRBJ2-1,TRBV12-5,TGTGCTAGTGGTTTCCAAGGACAGACGTTAACTAGTTACAATGAGCAGTTCTTC,CASGFQGQTLTSYNEQFF
TRBD1,.,TRBJ2-6,TRBV11-2,TGTGCCAGCACCGACAGGGGGACAGTCGGTGGGGCCAACGTCCTGACTTTC,CASTDRGTVGGANVLTF
TRBD1,.,TRBJ1-3,TRBV7-2,TGTGCCAGCAGCCCGGCCGGGACAGGGACTGGAAACACCATATATTTT,CASSPAGTGTGNTIYF
TRBD1,.,TRBJ2-7,TRBV7-8,TGTGCCAGCAGCATCCGGACAGGGGCCACCTACGAGCAGTACTTC,CASSIRTGATYEQYF
.,.,TRBJ1-2,TRBV4-3,TGCGCCAGCAGCCATCCTGGGCAGGGAATGGATGGCTACACCTTC,CASSHPGQGMDGYTF
.,.,TRBJ1-2,TRBV27,TGTGCCAGCAGTCCCTGGACAGAGGGGGGCTACACCTTC,CASSPWTEGGYTF
.,once,TRBJ1-3,TRBV4-2,TGTGCCAGCAGCCAAGAAAGGGCCAGGGGCTCTGGAAACACCATATATTTT,CASSQERARGSGNTIYF
.,.,TRBJ2-5,TRBV18,TGTGCCAGCTCGGTAATAGACAGCCAAGAGACCCAGTACTTC,CASSVIDSQETQYF